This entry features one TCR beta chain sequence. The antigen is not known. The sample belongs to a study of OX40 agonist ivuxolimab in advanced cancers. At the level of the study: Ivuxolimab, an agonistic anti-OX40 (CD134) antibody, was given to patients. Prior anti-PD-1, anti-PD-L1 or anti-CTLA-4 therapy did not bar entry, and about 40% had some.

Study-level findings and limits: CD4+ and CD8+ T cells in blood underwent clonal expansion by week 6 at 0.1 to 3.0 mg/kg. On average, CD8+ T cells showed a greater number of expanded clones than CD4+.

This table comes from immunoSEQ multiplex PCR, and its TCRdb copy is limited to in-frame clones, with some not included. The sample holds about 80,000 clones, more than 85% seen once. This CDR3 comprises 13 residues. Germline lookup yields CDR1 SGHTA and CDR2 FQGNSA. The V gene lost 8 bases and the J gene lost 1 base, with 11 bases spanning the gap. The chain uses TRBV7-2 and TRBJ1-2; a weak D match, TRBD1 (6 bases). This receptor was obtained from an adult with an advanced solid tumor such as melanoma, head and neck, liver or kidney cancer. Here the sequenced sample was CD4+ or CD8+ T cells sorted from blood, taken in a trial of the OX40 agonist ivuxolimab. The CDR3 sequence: CASPQGINYGYTF. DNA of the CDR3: TGTGCCAGCCCACAGGGCATTAACTATGGCTACACCTTC.